This is a list of T cell receptor beta chains from one sample in a study of cytomegalovirus exposure and HLA in healthy donors. The repertoire was sequenced with immunoSEQ multiplex PCR; TCRdb's copy has only in-frame clones and lacks some. Among 150,000 to 200,000 clones listed, approximately 70% were seen once. Sequencing input: PBMCs. The receptors here all came from a man aged 18 to 29 in good health and CMV-seropositive. Each CDR3 is given with its conserved first and last residue. The D gene is left open where the match is weak. Size values are once, few and many counts, or a class for expanded clones, and some rows have none.

>TRBV7-3|-|TRBJ1-3|TRBD1
CASSPMTGSNTIYF
TGTGCCAGCAGCCCGATGACAGGGTCAAACACCATATATTTT
>TRBV6-5|few|TRBJ1-1|-
CASRQVNTEAFF
TGTGCCAGCAGACAGGTTAACACTGAAGCTTTCTTT
>TRBV2|-|TRBJ2-2|TRBD1
CASSMDRVNTGELFF
TGTGCCAGCAGTATGGACAGGGTGAACACCGGGGAGCTGTTTTTT
>TRBV7-9|-|TRBJ1-2|-
CASSLEGTFYGYTF
TGTGCCAGCAGCTTAGAGGGGACTTTCTATGGCTACACCTTC
>TRBV6-5|few|TRBJ2-6|-
CASTPLRSGANVLTF
TGTGCCAGCACCCCCCTCCGCTCTGGGGCCAACGTCCTGACTTTC
>TRBV11-1|-|TRBJ1-2|-
CASSPPGHLYGYTF
TGTGCCAGCAGCCCTCCGGGACATCTCTATGGCTACACCTTC
>TRBV6-5|few|TRBJ1-2|TRBD1
CASSSRRTGFLYTF
TGTGCCAGCAGTTCACGGCGGACAGGTTTTCTCTACACCTTC
>TRBV25-1|-|TRBJ1-1|-
CASSELEAGVTEAFF
TGTGCCAGCAGTGAATTGGAGGCAGGGGTCACTGAAGCTTTCTTT
>TRBV5-1|-|TRBJ2-2|TRBD1
CASSLRQGYNTGELFF
TGCGCCAGCAGCCTAAGACAGGGGTACAACACCGGGGAGCTGTTTTTT
>TRBV5-1|-|TRBJ1-3|-
CASSLDMADSGNTIYF
TGCGCCAGCAGCTTGGATATGGCGGACTCTGGAAACACCATATATTTT
>TRBV27|once|TRBJ1-1|TRBD1
CASSVRGQGLTEAFF
TGTGCCAGCTCTGTTAGGGGACAGGGGCTAACTGAAGCTTTCTTT
>TRBV28|once|TRBJ1-2|-
CASMGGLNGYTF
TGTGCCAGCATGGGGGGGCTTAATGGCTACACCTTC
>TRBV2|-|TRBJ1-2|-
CASSAGGGGGYGYTF
TGTGCCAGCAGTGCCGGGGGGGGCGGGGGCTATGGCTACACCTTC
>TRBV5-1|-|TRBJ2-3|-
CASSSGGDTQYF
TGCGCCAGCAGCTCCGGGGGAGATACGCAGTATTTT
>TRBV9|once|TRBJ1-1|-
CASSAPDTEAFF
TGTGCCAGCAGCGCCCCAGACACTGAAGCTTTCTTT
>TRBV28|-|TRBJ2-3|TRBD1
CASSLLGQETDTQYF
TGTGCCAGCAGTTTGCTGGGACAGGAAACAGATACGCAGTATTTT
>TRBV28|-|TRBJ2-3|-
CASSFPSTDTQYF
TGTGCCAGCAGTTTCCCTAGCACAGATACGCAGTATTTT
>TRBV27|few|TRBJ1-2|TRBD1
CASSFGTGYGYTF
TGTGCCAGCAGTTTCGGGACAGGATATGGCTACACCTTC
>TRBV18|-|TRBJ1-2|TRBD1
CASSPRQGPAHGYTF
TGTGCCAGCTCACCCCGACAGGGACCGGCCCATGGCTACACCTTC
>TRBV5-4|-|TRBJ2-5|TRBD2
CASSLEGRLAGGETQYF
TGTGCCAGCAGCTTGGAGGGCCGACTAGCGGGAGGAGAGACCCAGTACTTC
>TRBV28|-|TRBJ2-3|-
CASKLPGTDTQYF
TGTGCCAGCAAACTTCCCGGCACAGATACGCAGTATTTT